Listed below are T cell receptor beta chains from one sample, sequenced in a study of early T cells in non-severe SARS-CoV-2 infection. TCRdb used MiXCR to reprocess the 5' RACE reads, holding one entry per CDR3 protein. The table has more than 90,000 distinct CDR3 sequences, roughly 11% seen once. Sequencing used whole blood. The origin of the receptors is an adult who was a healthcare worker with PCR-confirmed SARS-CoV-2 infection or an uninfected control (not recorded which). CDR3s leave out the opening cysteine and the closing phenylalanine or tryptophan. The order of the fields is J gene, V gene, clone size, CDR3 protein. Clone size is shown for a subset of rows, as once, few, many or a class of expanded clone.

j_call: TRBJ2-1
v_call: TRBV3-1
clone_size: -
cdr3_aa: ASSRKDEQF

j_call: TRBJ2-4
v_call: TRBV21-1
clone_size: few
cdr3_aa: ASSKGAAGKNIQY

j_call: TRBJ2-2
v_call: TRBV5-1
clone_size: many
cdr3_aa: ASSLDPSGQNTGELF

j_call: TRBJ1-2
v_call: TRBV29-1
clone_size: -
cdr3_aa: SVGGQGSYNYGYT

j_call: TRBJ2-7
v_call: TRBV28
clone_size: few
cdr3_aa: ASSLWRTLAGEQY

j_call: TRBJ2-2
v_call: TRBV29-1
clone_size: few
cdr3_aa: SVGDPLNIGELF

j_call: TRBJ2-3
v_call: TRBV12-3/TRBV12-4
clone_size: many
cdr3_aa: ASSFGQGGDTQY

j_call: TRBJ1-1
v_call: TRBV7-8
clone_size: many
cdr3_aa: ASSSAGAKEAF

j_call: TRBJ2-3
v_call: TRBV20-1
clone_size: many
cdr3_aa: SAREPYTDTQY

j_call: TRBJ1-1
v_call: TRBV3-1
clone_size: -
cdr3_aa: ASSSGEVNTEAF

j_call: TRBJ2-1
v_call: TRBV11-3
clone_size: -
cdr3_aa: ASSLEGQTEQF

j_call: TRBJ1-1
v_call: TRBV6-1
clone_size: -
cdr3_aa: ASSEDGGTEAF

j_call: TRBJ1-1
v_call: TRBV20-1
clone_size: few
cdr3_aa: SAPGRGGGHMNTEAF

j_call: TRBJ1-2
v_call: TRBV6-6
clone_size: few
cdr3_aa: ASSQATYGYT

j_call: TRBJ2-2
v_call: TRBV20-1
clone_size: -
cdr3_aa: SARDSGRSEELF

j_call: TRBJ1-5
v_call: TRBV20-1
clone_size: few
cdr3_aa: SARRPGGRSNQPQH

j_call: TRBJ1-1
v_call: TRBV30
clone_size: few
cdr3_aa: AWSVRIVARGTEAF

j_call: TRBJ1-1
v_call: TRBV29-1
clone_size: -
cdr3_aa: SAWNRVGTEAF